Below are 27 T cell receptor beta chains sequenced from a single sample in a study of radiotherapy plus CTLA-4 blockade in lung cancer. Profiled with immunoSEQ multiplex PCR; TCRdb holds only in-frame clones, not every one. The profile shows nearly 95,000 clones, about four fifths of them singletons. The source material was peripheral blood, sampled from a patient treated with radiotherapy plus ipilimumab. All receptors come from a human donor with non-small cell lung cancer that progressed on radiotherapy plus ipilimumab.

The rearrangement uses TRBV7-8 and TRBJ1-1; perhaps TRBD1 as D (6 bases). The V end lost 5 bases, the J end lost 4 bases, and 14 bases lay between the germline ends. CDR1 is SGHVS, CDR2 FQNEAQ, per germline. The CDR3 is 14 residues long. CDR3 bases: TGTGCCAGCAGCAGCAGGGGAGTAGGCACTGAAGCTTTCTTT. Translating it yields CASSSRGVGTEAFF.

This clone showed up just once. The CDR3 is CASSRTSGSYNEQFF. CDR3 sequence (DNA): TGTGCCAGCTCCAGGACTAGCGGGAGCTACAATGAGCAGTTCTTC. V usage is TRBV11-2 and J usage is TRBJ2-1, with 13 bases that match TRBD2. V dropped 8 bases and J dropped 3; count of bases not matched to a gene: 4. The CDR3 has 15 residues. CDR1 is SGHAT and CDR2 is FQNNGV in the germline V gene.

This clone was picked up one time. The chain carries TRBV29-1 and TRBJ2-1, with D possibly TRBD2 on 6 matching bases. The germline V and J ends were trimmed by 4 bases and 9 bases, with 13 bases remaining between them. This CDR3 has 12 residues. CDR1 is SQVTM and CDR2 is ANQGSEA in the germline V gene. CDR3 region: CSVVGGAGEQFF. The DNA of the CDR3 is TGCAGCGTTGTAGGAGGGGCCGGTGAGCAGTTCTTC.

The rearrangement uses TRBV12-5 and TRBJ2-3, with 11 bases lining up with TRBD2. Germline CDR1 and CDR2: LGHNT and FRNRAP. CDR3 size: 20 residues. Germline trimming cut 0 bases from V and 6 bases from J; bases unmatched to any gene: 17. The CDR3 is CASGLVLGTSGLKRPDTQYF. CDR3 DNA sequence: TGTGCTAGTGGTTTGGTACTGGGGACTAGCGGTCTAAAACGTCCGGATACGCAGTATTTT.

The CDR3 DNA follows: TGTGCCAGCAGCGGTCTCCGGACTCACAATGAGCAGTTCTTC. Translated: CASSGLRTHNEQFF. V and J are TRBV9 and TRBJ2-1; possibly TRBD2 for D (5 bases). V lost 3 bases and J lost 5, with 12 bases in between. The length of the CDR3 is 14 residues. Per the germline V gene, CDR1 is SGDLS and CDR2 is YYNGEE.

V gene TRBV19 combines with J gene TRBJ2-1, with D uncertain. V was pared by 11 bases and J by 6 bases, with 14 bases between. Germline V gene sequence: CDR1 LNHDA, CDR2 SQIVND (reference sequence). There are 12 residues in the CDR3. CDR3: CARPFRPNEQFF. Here the CDR3 DNA reads TGTGCCCGCCCCTTTAGGCCCAATGAGCAGTTCTTC.

The chain employs TRBV4-1 and TRBJ2-7; D not resolved. The CDR3 totals 13 residues. V was shortened by 4 bases and J by 2 bases, with 9 bases between the two germline ends. The V gene's germline CDR1 is MGHRA and CDR2 YSYEKL. The CDR3 bases are TGCGCCAGCAGCCTCGGAAAGACCTACGAGCAGTACTTC. This codes for CASSLGKTYEQYF.

The CDR3 DNA sequence: TGTGCCATCAGCGGACAGGCCGATCAGCCCCAGCATTTT. Encoded protein: CAISGQADQPQHF. This sequence joins TRBV10-3 and TRBJ1-5; 7 nucleotides match TRBD1. Germline V lookup: CDR1 ENHRY, CDR2 SYGVKD. The CDR3 spans 13 residues. With 6 bases clipped from V and 5 bases from J, the junction kept 4 bases outside the gene matches.

The gene calls are TRBV6-1 and TRBJ2-5, with TRBD1 as a possible D gene (5 bases). Between the trimmed V and J ends, which lost 6 bases and 5 bases, there was a span of 10 bases. This CDR3 spans 12 amino acids. Germline assignment: CDR1 MNHNS and CDR2 SASEGT. CDR3 loop: CASRQVEETQYF. As DNA, the CDR3 is TGTGCCAGCAGACAGGTTGAGGAGACCCAGTACTTC.

This clone was counted between two and nine times. The chain uses TRBV19 and TRBJ2-1; D gene unclear. In germline, CDR1 is LNHDA, CDR2 SQIVND (reference sequence). V was pared by 4 bases and J by 9 bases, with 10 bases between. The CDR3 runs 12 residues. The CDR3 bases are TGTGCCAGTAGTAGTGGCTGGATTGAGCAGTTCTTC. This codes for CASSSGWIEQFF.

The V and J genes are TRBV19 and TRBJ1-5; 7 bases line up with TRBD1. The CDR3 consists of 14 residues. Germline V lookup: CDR1 LNHDA, CDR2 SQIVND (reference sequence). The trim removed 8 bases at V and 5 bases at J, leaving 9 bases unmatched. The CDR3 sequence: CASQRQGVDQPQHF. CDR3 in DNA: TGTGCCAGTCAGAGACAGGGAGTTGATCAGCCCCAGCATTTT.

This clone was seen a single time. V is TRBV27 and J is TRBJ2-1; 8 nucleotides align to TRBD1. The junction had 18 bases not matched to a gene; V was cut back by 1 base and J by 7 bases. The CDR3 totals 19 residues. Germline V lookup: CDR1 MNHEY, CDR2 SMNVEV (reference sequence). In nucleotides, the CDR3 is TGTGCCAGCAGTTTATTCAGTATTCCCGGCAGGGGGCCAGTGAATGAGCAGTTCTTC. This codes for CASSLFSIPGRGPVNEQFF.

This chain connects TRBV2 to TRBJ2-6; maybe TRBD1 (6 bases). Trimming took 6 bases from V and 4 from J, leaving 10 bases between them. The CDR3 sequence is 14 residues long. Germline CDR1 SNHLY, CDR2 FYNNEI. The CDR3 sequence is CASSLGQGANVLTF. CDR3 in DNA: TGTGCCAGCAGCTTAGGACAGGGGGCCAACGTCCTGACTTTC.

This chain uses TRBV7-6 with TRBJ2-7, with D perhaps matching TRBD1 or TRBD2 (5 bases each). The CDR3 sequence is 14 residues long. The V gene lost 0 bases and the J gene lost 3 bases, with 9 bases spanning the gap. Per the germline V gene, CDR1 is SGHVS and CDR2 is FNYEAQ. This chain's CDR3 is CASSLAGTNYEQYF. The CDR3 DNA reads TGTGCCAGCAGCTTAGCGGGGACCAACTACGAGCAGTACTTC.

The CDR3 region is CAISVSASNRLGEAFF. In DNA form, the CDR3 reads TGTGCCATCAGTGTGTCTGCCAGCAATAGATTGGGCGAAGCTTTCTTT. The gene calls are TRBV10-3 and TRBJ1-1; D is uncertain. Per germline, CDR1 ENHRY and CDR2 SYGVKD. The CDR3 extends over 16 amino acids. V was shortened by 4 bases and J by 8 bases, with 23 bases between the two germline ends.

The chain links TRBV6-5 to TRBJ2-3; no firm D call. The CDR3 has 13 residues. The V end was cut by 2 bases, the J end by 2 bases, with 5 bases between. Germline V gene lookup returns CDR1 MNHEY and CDR2 SVGAGI. The chain's CDR3 is CASSYRATDTQYF. The CDR3 nucleotides read TGTGCCAGCAGTTACCGAGCCACAGATACGCAGTATTTT.

This clone was seen once. The chain couples TRBV14 to TRBJ1-1; 9 nucleotides align to TRBD1. The CDR3 extends over 15 amino acids. Germline CDR1 reads SGHDN; CDR2 reads FVKESK. The V segment lost 4 bases and the J segment 1 base; nucleotides outside the gene matches: 4. The CDR3 region is CASSLRTGANTEAFF. The DNA for the CDR3 is TGTGCCAGCAGCCTTCGGACAGGGGCGAACACTGAAGCTTTCTTT. Filled out from reference TRBV14 and TRBJ1-1, the complete variable domain reads EAGVTQFPSHSVIEKGQTVTLRCDPISGHDNLYWYRRVMGKEIKFLLHFVKESKQDESGMPNNRFLAERTGGTYSTLKVQPAELEDSGVYFCASSLRTGANTEAFFGQGTRLTVV.

The CDR3 loop is CASSLSYGYTF. As DNA, the CDR3 is TGTGCCAGCTCACTTTCCTATGGCTACACCTTC. This chain links TRBV18 with TRBJ1-2; unclear D gene. The CDR3 has 11 residues. Germline lookup yields CDR1 KGHSH and CDR2 LQKENI. V lost 4 bases to trimming and J lost 4 bases, with 4 bases between them.

The rearrangement uses TRBV5-6 and TRBJ2-7, with D maybe TRBD1 (6 bases). Per the germline V gene, CDR1 is SGHDT and CDR2 is YYEEEE. V was clipped by 0 bases and J by 0 bases, with 16 bases between them. The CDR3 sequence is 17 residues long. The CDR3 spells CASSLAPSQGSSYEQYV. The CDR3 DNA is TGTGCCAGCAGCTTGGCCCCATCCCAGGGGAGCTCCTACGAGCAGTACGTC.

This clone was recorded a few times. The V and J genes are TRBV5-6 and TRBJ2-7; a possible D gene is TRBD1 (6 bases). The CDR3 spans 15 residues. V lost 4 bases to trimming and J lost 1 base, with 15 bases between them. CDR1 is SGHDT, CDR2 YYEEEE, per germline. This chain's CDR3 is CASSVGQIPSYEQYV. In nucleotides, the CDR3 is TGTGCCAGCAGCGTAGGACAGATACCTTCCTACGAGCAGTACGTC.

The chain joins TRBV6-5 to TRBJ2-7; D remains unclear. This CDR3 region has 13 residues. The V and J ends lost 6 bases and 1 base respectively, with 10 bases between them. The germline V gene has CDR1 MNHEY and CDR2 SVGAGI. The CDR3, as DNA: TGTGCCAGCAGCCCGGACCCTTCCTACGAGCAGTACTTC. Translation: CASSPDPSYEQYF.

V usage is TRBV27 and J usage is TRBJ2-1, with D perhaps TRBD1 or TRBD2 (5 bases each). Germline CDR1 and CDR2: MNHEY and SMNVEV (reference sequence). V dropped 5 bases and J dropped 4 bases, with 12 bases sitting between them. This CDR3 has 14 amino acids. The CDR3, as DNA: TGTGCCAGCAGTCCCGGGGCCGGATACAATGAGCAGTTCTTC. Amino acids: CASSPGAGYNEQFF.

The chain couples TRBV19 to TRBJ1-2; no firm D call. V lost 3 bases, J lost 3 bases, and 8 bases lay in between. This CDR3 has 13 amino acids. From germline, CDR1 is LNHDA and CDR2 SQIVND (reference sequence). The CDR3 region is CASSILWDYGYTF. CDR3 bases: TGTGCCAGTAGTATTTTGTGGGACTATGGCTACACCTTC.

The chain links TRBV5-1 to TRBJ2-2, with 7 bases lining up with TRBD2. The germline gives CDR1 SGHRS, CDR2 YFSETQ. The CDR3 contains 16 residues. Germline trimming cut 5 bases from V and 4 bases from J; bases unmatched to any gene: 11. The CDR3, as DNA: TGCGCCAGCAGTTCCCTAGCGGAACGTTCCACCGGGGAGCTGTTTTTT. Protein: CASSSLAERSTGELFF.

V is TRBV19 and J is TRBJ2-1; 8 positions agree with TRBD2. Per germline, CDR1 LNHDA and CDR2 SQIVND (reference sequence). The CDR3 covers 16 residues. J gave up 0 bases and V 8 bases, and 9 bases lay outside the gene matches. The CDR3, as DNA: TGTGCCAGTGGATTAGCGGGGACGAGCTCCTACAATGAGCAGTTCTTC. Its translation: CASGLAGTSSYNEQFF.

This clone was detected a few times. V and J are TRBV28 and TRBJ1-1; D is perhaps TRBD1 (5 bases). The CDR3 totals 13 residues. V was shortened by 6 bases and J by 7 bases, with 15 bases between the two germline ends. Germline V gives CDR1 MDHEN, CDR2 SYDVKM. CDR3 in DNA: TGTGCCAGCAGCCCTGCGGGGCAGGTTGAAGCTTTCTTT. Translated, it gives CASSPAGQVEAFF.

This clone is a singleton in its sample. Other DNA sequences within the sample encode an identical CDR3. DNA of the CDR3: TGCGCCAGCAGCTTGGAAGGACCTCACAATGAGCAGTTCTTC. As protein: CASSLEGPHNEQFF. This chain connects TRBV5-1 to TRBJ2-1; D not certain. V shed 0 bases and J shed 5 bases, with 9 bases lying between them. The germline V gene has CDR1 SGHRS and CDR2 YFSETQ. This CDR3 is 14 amino acids long.